Shown below are 14 T cell receptor beta chains from a single sample sequenced in a study of blood T cell repertoires in COVID-19. Sequencing was performed with immunoSEQ multiplex PCR; in TCRdb, only in-frame clones are kept and a portion is missing. Seen here are more than 300,000 clones, more than 85% observed once, and the top ten hold about 0.9%. Sequencing was carried out using PBMCs or T cells enriched from blood (not recorded which). The origin of the receptors is a woman between 40 and 50 years old who had been exposed to COVID-19.

This rearrangement joins TRBV2 to TRBJ1-5; D is perhaps TRBD1 (5 bases). Germline loops: CDR1 SNHLY, CDR2 FYNNEI. V gave up 8 bases and J gave up 0 bases, with 11 bases separating them. The CDR3 has 14 amino acids. The CDR3 reads CASAYGGSNQPQHF. The CDR3 DNA reads as TGTGCCAGCGCTTACGGGGGTAGCAATCAGCCCCAGCATTTT. The full variable domain, its missing parts supplied by reference TRBV2 and TRBJ1-5, is EPEVTQTPSHQVTQMGQEVILRCVPISNHLYFYWYRQILGQKVEFLVSFYNNEISEKSEIFDDQFSVERPDGSNFTLKIRSTKLEDSAMYFCASAYGGSNQPQHFGDGTRLSIL.

This clone was found once. The chain combines TRBV29-1 with TRBJ1-1; D might be TRBD1 (5 bases). This CDR3 is built from 14 residues. Germline loops: CDR1 SQVTM, CDR2 ANQGSEA. The V end lost 1 base, the J end lost 5 bases, and 14 bases lay between the germline ends. CDR3 DNA: TGCAGCGTTGAAGGTGGTGACAGTGGAACTGAAGCTTTCTTT. As protein: CSVEGGDSGTEAFF.

The chain combines TRBV30 with TRBJ2-3; TRBD2 aligns across 12 bases. CDR1 and CDR2 from the germline V gene are GTSNPN and SVGIG (reference sequence). J was trimmed by 10 bases and V by 5 bases; bases with no gene match: 13. This CDR3 is built from 15 residues. The DNA for the CDR3 is TGTGCCTGGGACAGTCTAGCGGGAGGGCCTCGGTCGCAGTATTTT. This gives the protein CAWDSLAGGPRSQYF.

This clone was seen a single time. The CDR3 loop reads CAWKHQFEKLFF. CDR3 nucleotides: TGTGCCTGGAAACACCAATTCGAAAAACTGTTTTTT. The chain employs TRBV30 and TRBJ1-4; D is uncertain. This CDR3 is built from 12 residues. Looked up from germline, CDR1 is GTSNPN and CDR2 is SVGIG (reference sequence). Trimming removed 4 bases from V and 8 bases from J, with 11 bases in between.

This sequence joins TRBV19 and TRBJ1-2; 8 bases are a match to TRBD1. The CDR3 contains 15 residues. V trimming: 2 bases; J trimming: 2 bases; junction bases outside the gene matches: 4. CDR1 is LNHDA, CDR2 SQIVND, per germline (reference sequence). CDR3 nucleotides: TGTGCCAGTAGTATAACGGACAGGGCCAACTATGGCTACACCTTC. This sequence encodes CASSITDRANYGYTF.

The V and J genes are TRBV7-9 and TRBJ2-1; 7 nucleotides align to TRBD2. Per germline, CDR1 SEHNR and CDR2 FQNEAQ (reference sequence). The CDR3 has 13 residues. The V and J ends lost 5 bases and 4 bases, in that order; junction bases with no gene match: 2. CDR3 sequence (DNA): TGTGCCAGCAGCCGGGGGGATTACAATGAGCAGTTCTTC. Protein: CASSRGDYNEQFF.

This clone was recorded only once. As DNA, the CDR3 is TGTGCCAGCAGTCCATCAGGGGGCGGTACTGAAGCTTTCTTT. It yields the protein CASSPSGGGTEAFF. J is TRBJ1-1 and V is TRBV7-3; 8 bases line up with TRBD1. Germline trimming cut 6 bases from V and 5 bases from J; bases unmatched to any gene: 8. CDR3 length equals 14 residues. Germline loops: CDR1 SGHTA, CDR2 FQGTGA.

The gene calls are TRBV7-6 and TRBJ2-2; 7 bases are shared with TRBD2. CDR3 length: 13 amino acids. CDR1 is SGHVS and CDR2 is FNYEAQ in the germline V gene. The V gene end was trimmed by 3 bases and the J gene end by 5 bases; junction bases not matched to a gene: 0. The CDR3 reads CASSFGRTGELFF. The CDR3 bases are TGTGCCAGCAGCTTCGGGAGGACCGGGGAGCTGTTTTTT.

The V call is TRBV7-2, the J call TRBJ1-2; D unclear. The germline gives CDR1 SGHTA, CDR2 FQGNSA. This CDR3 region has 11 residues. Deletions cut 2 bases from V and 8 bases from J, with 6 bases between. The CDR3 DNA is TGTGCCAGCAGCTTATATTCCGGCTACACCTTC. This gives the protein CASSLYSGYTF.

V and J are TRBV7-6 and TRBJ2-7; 13 bases map to TRBD2. The CDR3 is 17 residues long. Germline values: CDR1 SGHVS, CDR2 FNYEAQ. Trimming took 1 base from V and 2 from J; bases not matched to a gene: 5. The CDR3 bases are TGTGCCAGCAGCTTAGTGGGACTAGCGGGACCTCCCTACGAGCAGTACTTC. Translating it yields CASSLVGLAGPPYEQYF.

This clone showed up just once. The chain carries TRBV9 and TRBJ2-2; 9 nucleotides align to TRBD2. The V gene end was trimmed by 4 bases and the J gene end by 5 bases; junction bases not matched to a gene: 12. The CDR3 has 17 amino acids. Germline V gene lookup returns CDR1 SGDLS and CDR2 YYNGEE. CDR3 bases: TGTGCCAGCAGCATAAGCGGGGGGATAACAAAGACCGGGGAGCTGTTTTTT. Translated, it gives CASSISGGITKTGELFF.

This chain joins TRBV5-4 and TRBJ2-3; the D gene is possibly TRBD2 (6 bases). The V and J ends lost 8 bases and 1 base respectively, with 14 bases between them. There are 14 residues in the CDR3. From germline, CDR1 is SGHNT and CDR2 YYREEE (reference sequence). CDR3 in amino acids: CASNSGYGTDTQYF. The DNA for the CDR3 is TGTGCCAGTAATAGCGGATATGGCACAGATACGCAGTATTTT.

The CDR3 DNA is TGTGCCAGCAGTTTAGGTCCAGGGGCGACCTACGAGCAGTACTTC. Translation gives CASSLGPGATYEQYF. The V and J genes are TRBV27 and TRBJ2-7; TRBD1 might be the D (6 bases). The CDR3 spans 15 residues. Trimming stripped 2 bases from V and 2 bases from J, with 13 bases between. Germline assignment: CDR1 MNHEY and CDR2 SMNVEV (reference sequence).

The chain uses TRBV5-6 and TRBJ2-7, with TRBD2 matching over 8 bases. CDR3 size: 12 residues. Per germline, CDR1 SGHDT and CDR2 YYEEEE. J lost 3 bases, V lost 9 bases, and 5 bases had no gene match. DNA of the CDR3: TGTGCCACTTCGGGGGGGAACTACGAGCAGTACTTC. Protein product: CATSGGNYEQYF.